The 31 T cell receptor beta chains below come from one sample, sequenced in a study of T cell responses to AZD1222 COVID-19 vaccine. Some clones are missing from TCRdb's copy, which holds only in-frame ones; the method was immunoSEQ multiplex PCR. The repertoire holds about 110,000 clones, with around 93% as singletons. Here the sequenced sample was peripheral blood, taken on day 0 of AZD1222 vaccination. Every receptor here comes from an adult in good health.

The rearrangement joins TRBV27 to TRBJ2-7; D may be TRBD1 or TRBD2 (5 bases each). Germline V gives CDR1 MNHEY, CDR2 SMNVEV (reference sequence). V lost 0 bases to trimming and J lost 3 bases, with 6 bases between them. The CDR3 extends over 13 amino acids. In nucleotides, the CDR3 is TGTGCCAGCAGTTTATCGGGGGACTACGAGCAGTACTTC. Its protein product is CASSLSGDYEQYF.

The V gene is TRBV6-5, the J gene TRBJ2-7; D is possibly TRBD1 (6 bases). Germline V gene data show CDR1 as MNHEY and CDR2 as SVGAGI. The CDR3 runs 13 residues. V lost 4 bases and J lost 5, with 12 bases in between. DNA for the CDR3: TGTGCCAGCAGTTCTGTACAGGGCAACGAGCAGTACTTC. Translating gives CASSSVQGNEQYF.

The chain combines TRBV2 with TRBJ1-4; D is undetermined. Between the trimmed V and J ends, which lost 6 bases and 5 bases, there was a span of 4 bases. This CDR3 comprises 11 residues. Germline CDR1 and CDR2: SNHLY and FYNNEI. The CDR3 loop reads CASSSNEKLFF. DNA for the CDR3: TGTGCCAGCAGCTCCAATGAAAAACTGTTTTTT. Looking up the rest from reference TRBV2 and TRBJ1-4 gives the full variable domain: EPEVTQTPSHQVTQMGQEVILRCVPISNHLYFYWYRQILGQKVEFLVSFYNNEISEKSEIFDDQFSVERPDGSNFTLKIRSTKLEDSAMYFCASSSNEKLFFGSGTQLSVL.

J is TRBJ2-2 and V is TRBV5-6, with 11 nucleotides matching TRBD1. The CDR3 covers 15 residues. From germline, CDR1 is SGHDT and CDR2 YYEEEE. The J segment lost 7 bases and the V segment lost 1 base, leaving 3 bases of the junction unmatched. The CDR3 loop reads CASSLRTGGHGELFF. The CDR3 nucleotides are TGTGCCAGCAGCTTGAGGACAGGGGGCCACGGGGAGCTGTTTTTT.

The chain carries TRBV10-2 and TRBJ1-6; unclear D gene. Deletions cut 7 bases from V and 6 bases from J, with 13 bases between. Looked up from germline, CDR1 is WSHSY and CDR2 is SAAADI. This CDR3 is built from 14 residues. DNA for the CDR3: TGCGCCAGCACCGGCTTAGTAGGTAATTCACCCCTCCACTTT. Translating it yields CASTGLVGNSPLHF.

The chain carries TRBV28 and TRBJ1-3; D is possibly TRBD1 (6 bases). The CDR3 consists of 16 residues. CDR1 and CDR2 from the germline V gene are MDHEN and SYDVKM. V dropped 9 bases and J dropped 0 bases, with 18 bases sitting between them. The CDR3 DNA sequence: TGTGCCAGTACAACCCTCACAGGGTTCTCTGGAAACACCATATATTTT. This codes for CASTTLTGFSGNTIYF.

The rearrangement links TRBV7-9 to TRBJ1-6; D is unclear. CDR1 SEHNR and CDR2 FQNEAQ come from the germline V gene (reference sequence). This CDR3 contains 13 residues. Trimming took 1 base from V and 7 from J, leaving 5 bases between them. In nucleotides, the CDR3 is TGTGCCAGCAGCTTAGACGGGAATTCACCCCTCCACTTT. Translated: CASSLDGNSPLHF.

V is TRBV5-4 and J is TRBJ1-1; tentative D call: TRBD1 (5 bases). CDR1 and CDR2 (germline): SGHNT, YYREEE (reference sequence). The ends were cut back, 4 bases at V and 5 bases at J, with 18 bases in the middle. CDR3 length equals 15 residues. CDR3 bases: TGTGCCAGCAGCCCCCTCTTTGGGGGAGAGACTGAAGCTTTCTTT. Translation: CASSPLFGGETEAFF.

The chain carries TRBV6-4 and TRBJ2-3; TRBD2 aligns across 12 bases. This CDR3 has 16 amino acids. V lost 7 bases, J lost 2 bases, and 7 bases stayed unmatched. The germline V gene encodes CDR1 MRHNA and CDR2 SNTAGT. CDR3 bases: TGTGCCAGCACCCCAACTAGCGGGGGGAACACAGATACGCAGTATTTT. Its protein product is CASTPTSGGNTDTQYF.

This rearrangement joins TRBV28 to TRBJ2-5, with D hard to call. The V end lost 7 bases, the J end lost 2 bases, and 11 bases lay between the germline ends. In germline, CDR1 is MDHEN, CDR2 SYDVKM. CDR3 size: 13 residues. The DNA of the CDR3 is TGTGCCAGCATCGAAGGGCGGCAAGAGACCCAGTACTTC. Amino acids: CASIEGRQETQYF.

The V call is TRBV6-1, the J call TRBJ1-4; unclear D gene. This CDR3 spans 15 amino acids. Germline assignment: CDR1 MNHNS and CDR2 SASEGT. V was pared by 0 bases and J by 3 bases, with 8 bases between. The CDR3 is CASSEAGWANEKLFF. Written as DNA, the CDR3 is TGTGCCAGCAGTGAAGCGGGGTGGGCTAATGAAAAACTGTTTTTT.

The chain is built from TRBV5-1 and TRBJ2-1, with TRBD1 matching 9 bases. Germline V gene data show CDR1 as SGHRS and CDR2 as YFSETQ. This CDR3 contains 16 residues. J lost 3 bases, V lost 4 bases, and 8 bases had no gene match. The CDR3 DNA reads TGCGCCAGCAGCACCGGACAGGGGCAAAACTACAATGAGCAGTTCTTC. It translates to CASSTGQGQNYNEQFF.

This chain joins TRBV19 and TRBJ1-5; D ambiguous. Germline lookup yields CDR1 LNHDA and CDR2 SQIVND (reference sequence). The CDR3 is made up of 15 amino acids. With 8 bases removed from V and 7 bases from J, the gap between germline ends came to 21 bases. The CDR3 sequence is CASLTRWASNQPQHF. As DNA, the CDR3 is TGTGCCAGTCTCACGAGATGGGCCTCGAACCAGCCCCAGCATTTT.

The CDR3, as DNA: TGCGCCAGCAGCTTGGTGCTAGGAACTGAAGCTTTCTTT. This encodes CASSLVLGTEAFF. This chain links TRBV5-1 with TRBJ1-1; D remains unclear. The CDR3 spans 13 residues. V was shortened by 0 bases and J by 5 bases, with 8 bases between the two germline ends. Germline lookup yields CDR1 SGHRS and CDR2 YFSETQ.

The V gene is TRBV5-1, the J gene TRBJ1-6, with 7 bases fitting TRBD1. The CDR3 runs 16 residues. Germline V gene sequence: CDR1 SGHRS, CDR2 YFSETQ. J gave up 8 bases and V 0 bases, and 8 bases lay outside the gene matches. In DNA, the CDR3 is TGCGCCAGCAGCTTGGAATTGGGACAGTTTGATTCACCCCTCCACTTT. Protein: CASSLELGQFDSPLHF. Variable domain in full (rest from reference TRBV5-1 and TRBJ1-6): KAGVTQTPRYLIKTRGQQVTLSCSPISGHRSVSWYQQTPGQGLQFLFEYFSETQRNKGNFPGRFSGRQFSNSRSEMNVSTLELGDSALYLCASSLELGQFDSPLHFGNGTRLTVT.

The chain has TRBV6-5 and TRBJ1-2; D unclear. Germline lookup yields CDR1 MNHEY and CDR2 SVGAGI. Between the trimmed V and J ends, which lost 2 bases and 5 bases, there was a span of 9 bases. This CDR3 region has 13 residues. The CDR3 loop is CASSYDEGYGYTF. CDR3 nucleotides: TGTGCCAGCAGTTACGACGAAGGATATGGCTACACCTTC.

This rearrangement joins TRBV9 to TRBJ1-3; maybe TRBD1 (5 bases). In germline, CDR1 is SGDLS, CDR2 YYNGEE. V was clipped by 3 bases and J by 2 bases, with 15 bases between them. The CDR3 length is 16 residues. Written as DNA, the CDR3 is TGTGCCAGCAGCGCAACGGAGGGGCCCACTGGAAACACCATATATTTT. This sequence encodes CASSATEGPTGNTIYF. The full variable domain, with the rest looked up from reference TRBV9 and TRBJ1-3, is DSGVTQTPKHLITATGQRVTLRCSPRSGDLSVYWYQQSLDQGLQFLIQYYNGEERAKGNILERFSAQQFPDLHSELNLSSLELGDSALYFCASSATEGPTGNTIYFGEGSWLTVV.

CDR3 loop: CASTNRVDGYTF. CDR3 coding DNA: TGCGCCAGCACCAACAGGGTCGACGGCTACACCTTC. The chain couples TRBV5-1 to TRBJ1-2, with D possibly matching TRBD1 (6 bases). The CDR3 is made up of 12 amino acids. Germline V gene lookup returns CDR1 SGHRS and CDR2 YFSETQ. V lost 6 bases and J 8 bases, leaving 14 bases between the germline ends.

This sequence joins TRBV28 and TRBJ2-3; D unclear. The germline CDR1 and CDR2 sequences are MDHEN and SYDVKM. Between the trimmed V and J ends, which lost 6 bases and 1 base, there was a span of 2 bases. The CDR3 spans 11 residues. CDR3 residues: CASSRTDTQYF. The CDR3, as DNA: TGTGCCAGCAGCCGCACAGATACGCAGTATTTT.

The V call is TRBV18, the J call TRBJ2-1; no reliable D call. Per germline, CDR1 KGHSH and CDR2 LQKENI. This CDR3 is 12 amino acids long. Trimming took off 3 bases at V and 7 bases at J, with 7 bases between the two ends. The CDR3 sequence: CASSPGRNEQFF. The CDR3 DNA follows: TGTGCCAGCTCACCTGGCAGGAATGAGCAGTTCTTC. Together with reference TRBV18 and TRBJ2-1, the CDR3 gives the full variable domain: NAGVMQNPRHLVRRRGQEARLRCSPMKGHSHVYWYRQLPEEGLKFMVYLQKENIIDESGMPKERFSAEFPKEGPSILRIQQVVRGDSAAYFCASSPGRNEQFFGPGTRLTVL.

This clone was detected once. This sequence joins TRBV10-3 and TRBJ2-2; TRBD2 matches 9 bases. V was pared by 0 bases and J by 5 bases, with 4 bases of the junction left unmatched. The CDR3 extends over 16 amino acids. The germline V gene has CDR1 ENHRY and CDR2 SYGVKD. CDR3 amino acids: CAISESATSGTGELFF. The CDR3 nucleotides read TGTGCCATCAGTGAGTCGGCGACTAGCGGAACCGGGGAGCTGTTTTTT.

V gene TRBV18 combines with J gene TRBJ1-2; no clear D gene. Germline lookup yields CDR1 KGHSH and CDR2 LQKENI. Trimming shortened V by 3 bases and J by 5 bases, and 4 bases separated the two germline ends. The CDR3 contains 11 residues. In DNA, the CDR3 is TGTGCCAGCTCACCGGGGTATGGCTACACCTTC. Its protein product is CASSPGYGYTF. Complete variable domain (other parts from reference TRBV18 and TRBJ1-2): NAGVMQNPRHLVRRRGQEARLRCSPMKGHSHVYWYRQLPEEGLKFMVYLQKENIIDESGMPKERFSAEFPKEGPSILRIQQVVRGDSAAYFCASSPGYGYTFGSGTRLTVV.

The chain links TRBV30 to TRBJ2-5; 10 bases line up with TRBD2. This CDR3 region has 15 residues. The germline gives CDR1 GTSNPN, CDR2 SVGIG (reference sequence). With 8 bases clipped from V and 4 bases from J, the junction kept 13 bases outside the gene matches. CDR3 region: CATLAGTSVRETQYF. CDR3 nucleotides: TGTGCCACACTGGCGGGGACTAGCGTGAGAGAGACCCAGTACTTC.

A single count supports this clone. CDR3 amino acids: CASRVAGAKETQYF. The DNA for the CDR3 is TGTGCCAGCAGGGTAGCGGGAGCCAAAGAGACCCAGTACTTC. J is TRBJ2-5 and V is TRBV27, with 9 positions matching TRBD2. The ends lost 6 bases at V and 3 bases at J; junction bases unmatched: 5. The CDR3 runs 14 residues. The germline gives CDR1 MNHEY, CDR2 SMNVEV (reference sequence).

The chain uses TRBV5-5 and TRBJ2-5; 9 bases line up with TRBD2. In germline, CDR1 is SGHKS, CDR2 YYEKEE (reference sequence). The CDR3 covers 16 residues. With V trimmed by 1 base and J by 1 base, 5 bases remained unmatched. This CDR3 reads CASSLSLAGTQETQYF. In DNA form, the CDR3 reads TGTGCCAGCAGCTTGAGTCTAGCGGGGACCCAAGAGACCCAGTACTTC.

CDR3 loop: CASSSRQGYTGELFF. CDR3 sequence (DNA): TGTGCCAGCAGTTCGCGGCAGGGTTACACCGGGGAGCTGTTTTTT. V gene TRBV6-5 combines with J gene TRBJ2-2; perhaps TRBD1 as D (5 bases). V was shortened by 4 bases and J by 3 bases, with 12 bases between the two germline ends. This CDR3 comprises 15 residues. Germline CDR1 MNHEY, CDR2 SVGAGI.

The chain is built from TRBV2 and TRBJ1-5; the D gene is possibly TRBD1 (5 bases). Germline-derived CDR1 and CDR2 are SNHLY and FYNNEI. This CDR3 has 15 residues. The V end lost 8 bases, the J end lost 2 bases, and 16 bases lay between the germline ends. The CDR3 region has the DNA TGTGCCAGCCATAGCTCAGGGTACGGCAATCAGCCCCAGCATTTT. Protein product: CASHSSGYGNQPQHF.

This chain joins TRBV10-3 and TRBJ2-1; 10 bases are a match to TRBD2. With 2 bases clipped from V and 4 bases from J, the junction kept 8 bases outside the gene matches. Looked up from germline, CDR1 is ENHRY and CDR2 is SYGVKD. This CDR3 spans 17 amino acids. This CDR3 reads CAISETLAGALYNEQFF. As DNA, the CDR3 is TGTGCCATCAGTGAGACGCTAGCGGGGGCCCTTTACAATGAGCAGTTCTTC.

This chain joins TRBV6-5 and TRBJ1-1, with D uncertain. There are 16 residues in the CDR3. The V gene lost 0 bases and the J gene lost 5 bases, with 16 bases spanning the gap. The germline V gene encodes CDR1 MNHEY and CDR2 SVGAGI. CDR3 sequence (DNA): TGTGCCAGCAGTTACTCTGTTGGACGGAAGGTAACTGAAGCTTTCTTT. Its protein product is CASSYSVGRKVTEAFF.

The chain couples TRBV5-1 to TRBJ2-7, with D tentatively TRBD1 (5 bases). The CDR3 has 13 amino acids. The V end lost 1 base, the J end lost 5 bases, and 10 bases lay between the germline ends. Germline loops: CDR1 SGHRS, CDR2 YFSETQ. The CDR3 DNA is TGCGCCAGCAGCTTGACAGGATACCACGAGCAGTACTTC. It encodes CASSLTGYHEQYF.

Note on this clone: Other DNA sequences within the sample encode an identical CDR3. The V gene is TRBV27, the J gene TRBJ2-7; D is perhaps TRBD2 (6 bases). Trimming left V 8 bases short and J 0 bases short, with 11 bases between. Germline V gene sequence: CDR1 MNHEY, CDR2 SMNVEV (reference sequence). The CDR3 is made up of 13 amino acids. DNA for the CDR3: TGTGCCAGCGGACGGGGGAGCTCCTACGAGCAGTACTTC. The encoded protein is CASGRGSSYEQYF.